The next 26 T cell receptor beta chains were all read from a single sample in a study of early T cells in non-severe SARS-CoV-2 infection. MiXCR, applied by TCRdb to the 5' RACE reads, yields one record per CDR3 protein. The table shows fewer than 40,000 distinct CDR3 sequences, with roughly 6.6% occurring only once. The sequencing here drew on whole blood, taken at baseline. The receptors stem from an adult who was a healthcare worker with PCR-confirmed SARS-CoV-2 infection or an uninfected control (not recorded which).

The V and J genes are TRBV24-1 and TRBJ1-1; D gene uncertain. Germline CDR1 is KGHDR and CDR2 is SFDVKD. The CDR3 length is 13 residues. Trimming removed 7 bases at V and 4 bases at J, with 12 bases between. This CDR3 is CATRSDLATEAFF. As DNA, the CDR3 is TGTGCCACCAGGTCCGACCTCGCCACTGAAGCTTTCTTT.

This clonotype was counted many times. This chain uses TRBV6-5 with TRBJ2-3, with 8 bases that match TRBD2. The V segment lost 7 bases and the J segment 4 bases; nucleotides outside the gene matches: 13. The CDR3 covers 16 residues. Looked up from germline, CDR1 is MNHEY and CDR2 is SVGAGI. This CDR3 reads CASTPRGGGVADTQYF. The CDR3 nucleotides are TGTGCCAGCACGCCCCGGGGGGGAGGGGTCGCAGATACGCAGTATTTT.

This clonotype occurred many times. The genes are TRBV15 and TRBJ2-3; the D is unclear. Trimming pared 0 bases from V and 5 bases from J, leaving 3 bases between. This CDR3 contains 12 residues. Germline CDR1 LNHNV, CDR2 YYDKDF (reference sequence). CDR3 nucleotides: TGTGCCACCAGCAGAGATAAAGATACGCAGTATTTT. It specifies CATSRDKDTQYF.

This clonotype has only a few counts. The gene calls are TRBV3-1 and TRBJ2-5; D is possibly TRBD2 (6 bases). This CDR3 comprises 15 residues. Trimming removed 0 bases at V and 0 bases at J, with 8 bases between. Germline CDR1 LGHDT, CDR2 YNNKEL (reference sequence). The CDR3 bases are TGTGCCAGCAGCCAAGATGGGGGGTACCAAGAGACCCAGTACTTC. This codes for CASSQDGGYQETQYF.

The CDR3 coding sequence is TGCGCCAGCAGCCAACCAACAGGGGTGATCGAGACCCAGTACTTC. Protein: CASSQPTGVIETQYF. The V call is TRBV4-1, the J call TRBJ2-5; 7 positions agree with TRBD1. Germline V gene data show CDR1 as MGHRA and CDR2 as YSYEKL. Losses at the gene ends were 2 bases for V and 5 bases for J; bases not matched to a gene: 8. The CDR3 covers 15 residues.

The chain links TRBV27 to TRBJ2-3, with D perhaps TRBD1 or TRBD2 (5 bases each). The length of the CDR3 is 14 residues. Germline CDR1 is MNHEY and CDR2 is SMNVEV (reference sequence). Trimming shortened V by 5 bases and J by 0 bases, and 9 bases separated the two germline ends. The CDR3 sequence: CASSGGTSTDTQYF. Here the CDR3 DNA reads TGTGCCAGCAGTGGGGGAACTAGCACAGATACGCAGTATTTT.

This chain links TRBV5-1 with TRBJ1-1, with a tentative D call TRBD1 (5 bases). Trimming pared 3 bases from V and 3 bases from J, leaving 12 bases between. Germline V gene sequence: CDR1 SGHRS, CDR2 YFSETQ. The CDR3 runs 14 residues. The chain's CDR3 is CASSYARGYTEAFF. The CDR3 coding sequence is TGCGCCAGCAGCTACGCTAGGGGTTACACTGAAGCTTTCTTT.

This clonotype is judged medium-sized (0.01 to 0.1%). The V call is TRBV7-6, the J call TRBJ1-4; D unresolved. The CDR3 extends over 13 amino acids. V lost 6 bases and J 13 bases, leaving 18 bases between the germline ends. In germline, CDR1 is SGHVS, CDR2 FNYEAQ. This CDR3 is CASSVLGQAALFF. The DNA for the CDR3 is TGTGCCAGCAGTGTTCTAGGCCAGGCGGCACTGTTTTTT.

This clonotype showed up many times. The chain couples TRBV7-8 to TRBJ2-3, with D perhaps TRBD1 (5 bases). V lost 3 bases and J lost 6, with 22 bases in between. The CDR3 has 17 amino acids. CDR1 and CDR2 (germline): SGHVS, FQNEAQ. CDR3 loop: CASSLQWSSQGFDTQYF. As DNA, the CDR3 is TGTGCCAGCAGCTTGCAGTGGTCCAGCCAGGGTTTCGATACGCAGTATTTT.

The genes are TRBV6-2 or TRBV6-3 and TRBJ1-5; D unclear. Deletions cut 3 bases from V and 4 bases from J, with 13 bases between. The CDR3 loop spans 15 amino acids. Per germline, CDR1 MNHEY and CDR2 SVGEGT. CDR3 bases: TGTGCCAGCAGTTATGGATCGGGTGGAAATCAGCCCCAGCATTTT. It is translated as CASSYGSGGNQPQHF.

The gene calls are TRBV7-8 and TRBJ2-7; D may be TRBD2 (5 bases). Trimming removed 3 bases from V and 5 bases from J, with 8 bases in between. Germline lookup yields CDR1 SGHVS and CDR2 FQNEAQ. The length of the CDR3 is 12 residues. The CDR3 sequence: CASSFSGNEQYF. In nucleotides, the CDR3 is TGTGCCAGCAGCTTTTCGGGGAACGAGCAGTACTTC.

This clonotype was counted many times. The genes are TRBV7-9 and TRBJ1-1; unclear D gene. Germline V CDR1 and CDR2: SEHNR, FQNEAQ (reference sequence). The germline V and J ends were trimmed by 4 bases and 3 bases, with 12 bases remaining between them. This CDR3 has 14 residues. CDR3 loop: CASSSIQAYTEAFF. CDR3 in DNA: TGTGCCAGCAGCTCAATCCAGGCCTACACTGAAGCTTTCTTT.

Turning to this clonotype: A read error may explain this, as a much larger clone is one base away. V gene TRBV4-3 combines with J gene TRBJ1-6; tentative D call: TRBD1 (6 bases). Germline lookup yields CDR1 LGHNA and CDR2 YSLEER. Trimming removed 2 bases at V and 6 bases at J, with 11 bases between. This CDR3 has 15 amino acids. CDR3 sequence (DNA): TGCGCCAGCAGCCAAAGGTACAGGGCTAATTCACCCCTCCACTTT. Protein product: CASSQRYRANSPLHF.

The V and J genes are TRBV12-3 or TRBV12-4 and TRBJ2-5; TRBD1 matches 9 bases. The CDR3 length is 14 residues. V was pared by 6 bases and J by 5 bases, with 7 bases of the junction left unmatched. This CDR3 is CASSPTGGGETQYF. In nucleotides, the CDR3 is TGTGCCAGCAGCCCTACAGGGGGCGGTGAGACCCAGTACTTC.

The rearrangement links TRBV6-1 to TRBJ1-1, with 8 positions matching TRBD1. V was pared by 6 bases and J by 2 bases, with 5 bases of the junction left unmatched. This CDR3 contains 14 residues. The germline V gene encodes CDR1 MNHNS and CDR2 SASEGT. The CDR3 DNA sequence: TGTGCCAGCAGACCGACAGGGGTTAACACTGAAGCTTTCTTT. Amino acids: CASRPTGVNTEAFF.

In this sample, this clonotype turned up many times. This chain uses TRBV28 with TRBJ1-5; 7 bases map to TRBD1. The CDR3 totals 12 residues. Germline lookup yields CDR1 MDHEN and CDR2 SYDVKM. With V trimmed by 10 bases and J by 6 bases, 6 bases remained unmatched. The CDR3 region has the DNA TGTGCCATCAAGACAGGGAGTCAGCCCCAGCATTTT. Protein: CAIKTGSQPQHF. The variable domain in full, with the rest retrieved from reference TRBV28 and TRBJ1-5, is DVKVTQSSRYLVKRTGEKVFLECVQDMDHENMFWYRQDPGLGLRLIYFSYDVKMKEKGDIPEGYSVSREKKERFSLILESASTNQTSMYLCAIKTGSQPQHFGDGTRLSIL.

V and J are TRBV20-1 and TRBJ2-7; TRBD2 matches 10 bases. The CDR3 loop spans 11 amino acids. The germline gives CDR1 DFQATT, CDR2 SNEGSKA (reference sequence). CDR3 loop: CRAGGPGEQYF. CDR3 coding DNA: TGCAGAGCGGGAGGGCCAGGAGAGCAGTACTTC.

This clonotype was seen at least ten times. CDR3 loop: CATSRRTGYEQYV. CDR3 bases: TGTGCCACCAGCAGACGGACTGGCTACGAGCAGTACGTC. The chain recombines TRBV15 with TRBJ2-7; TRBD2 is a possible D gene (5 bases). This CDR3 has 13 amino acids. Germline V lookup: CDR1 LNHNV, CDR2 YYDKDF (reference sequence). The V gene lost 2 bases and the J gene lost 3 bases, with 8 bases spanning the gap.

This clonotype was recorded many times. The genes are TRBV12-3 or TRBV12-4 and TRBJ2-1; D is uncertain. The V gene lost 4 bases and the J gene lost 0 bases, with 4 bases spanning the gap. This CDR3 has 13 residues. CDR3 region: CASSWSSYNEQFF. Here the CDR3 DNA reads TGTGCCAGCAGTTGGAGCTCCTACAATGAGCAGTTCTTC.

The sample holds many counts of this clonotype. The chain couples TRBV27 to TRBJ2-1, with 10 bases that match TRBD2. The CDR3 covers 17 residues. CDR1 is MNHEY, CDR2 SMNVEV, per germline (reference sequence). After removal of 1 base from V and 2 bases from J, the junction contained 5 bases not matched to a gene. This chain's CDR3 is CASSLWASGSTYNEQFF. The CDR3 DNA follows: TGTGCCAGCAGTTTATGGGCTAGCGGGAGCACCTACAATGAGCAGTTCTTC.

In this sample, this clonotype turned up a few times. The J gene is TRBJ1-2, the V gene TRBV14; D may be TRBD1 (5 bases). The CDR3 is 16 amino acids. V was pared by 0 bases and J by 2 bases, with 13 bases between. CDR1 and CDR2 from the germline V gene are SGHDN and FVKESK. In DNA form, the CDR3 reads TGTGCCAGCAGCCAAGATCCCGGGGGTGCGAACTATGGCTACACCTTC. It yields the protein CASSQDPGGANYGYTF.

This clonotype was observed many times. J is TRBJ2-6 and V is TRBV6-2 or TRBV6-3; 7 nucleotides line up with TRBD1. This CDR3 contains 15 residues. Germline CDR1 and CDR2: MNHEY and SVGEGT. The V and J ends lost 7 bases and 0 bases, in that order; junction bases with no gene match: 3. The CDR3 DNA is TGTGCCAGCACGGACAGGATCTCTGGGGCCAACGTCCTGACTTTC. Protein product: CASTDRISGANVLTF.

This clonotype was seen ten or more times. The V call is TRBV7-2, the J call TRBJ2-2, with 8 bases matching TRBD2. CDR1 SGHTA and CDR2 FQGNSA come from the germline V gene. V lost 3 bases and J lost 8; bases outside the gene matches: 5. CDR3 length equals 14 residues. CDR3 region: CASSFPGLGGELFF. CDR3 coding DNA: TGTGCCAGCAGCTTCCCGGGACTAGGGGGGGAGCTGTTTTTT.

A few counts support this clonotype. This chain joins TRBV3-1 and TRBJ2-2; perhaps TRBD1 as D (5 bases). V shed 6 bases and J shed 5 bases, with 19 bases lying between them. The germline V gene encodes CDR1 LGHDT and CDR2 YNNKEL (reference sequence). The CDR3 loop spans 16 amino acids. The DNA of the CDR3 is TGTGCCAGCAGTCATAGGGGCCCTCGTGTGACCGGGGAGCTGTTTTTT. This codes for CASSHRGPRVTGELFF. The variable domain in full, with the rest retrieved from reference TRBV3-1 and TRBJ2-2, is DTAVSQTPKYLVTQMGNDKSIKCEQNLGHDTMYWYKQDSKKFLKIMFSYNNKELIINETVPNRFSPKSPDKAHLNLHINSLELGDSAVYFCASSHRGPRVTGELFFGEGSRLTVL.

This clonotype has at least ten counts. V is TRBV28 and J is TRBJ2-7, with 9 positions matching TRBD1. Looked up from germline, CDR1 is MDHEN and CDR2 is SYDVKM. The CDR3 runs to 15 residues. The ends lost 5 bases at V and 1 base at J; junction bases unmatched: 6. This chain's CDR3 is CASSHRGRGSYEQYF. The DNA for the CDR3 is TGTGCCAGCAGTCACAGGGGGCGGGGGTCCTACGAGCAGTACTTC.

V is TRBV20-1 and J is TRBJ2-3, with D possibly being TRBD1 (6 bases). V lost 2 bases, J lost 0 bases, and 12 bases lay in between. The CDR3 extends over 15 amino acids. In germline, CDR1 is DFQATT, CDR2 SNEGSKA (reference sequence). The CDR3 loop is CSARPGHASTDTQYF. The CDR3 nucleotides are TGCAGTGCTAGACCGGGACATGCTAGCACAGATACGCAGTATTTT.